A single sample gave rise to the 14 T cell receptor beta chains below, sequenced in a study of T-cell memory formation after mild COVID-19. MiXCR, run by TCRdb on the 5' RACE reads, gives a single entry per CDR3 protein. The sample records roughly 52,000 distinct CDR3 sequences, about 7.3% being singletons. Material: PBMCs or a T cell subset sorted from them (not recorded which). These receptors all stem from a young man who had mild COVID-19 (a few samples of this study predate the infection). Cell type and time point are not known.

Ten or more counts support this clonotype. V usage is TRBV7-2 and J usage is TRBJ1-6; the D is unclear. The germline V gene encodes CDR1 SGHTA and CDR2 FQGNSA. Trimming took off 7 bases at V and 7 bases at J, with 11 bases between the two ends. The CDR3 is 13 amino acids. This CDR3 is CASTLDGNSPLHF. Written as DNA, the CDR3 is TGTGCCAGCACCCTAGACGGAAATTCACCCCTCCACTTT.

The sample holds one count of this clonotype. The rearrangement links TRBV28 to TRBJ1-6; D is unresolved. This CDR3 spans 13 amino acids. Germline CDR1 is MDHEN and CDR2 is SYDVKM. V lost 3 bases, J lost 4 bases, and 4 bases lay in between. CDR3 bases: TGTGCCAGCAGTTTGCTGTATAATTCACCCCTCCACTTT. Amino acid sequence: CASSLLYNSPLHF.

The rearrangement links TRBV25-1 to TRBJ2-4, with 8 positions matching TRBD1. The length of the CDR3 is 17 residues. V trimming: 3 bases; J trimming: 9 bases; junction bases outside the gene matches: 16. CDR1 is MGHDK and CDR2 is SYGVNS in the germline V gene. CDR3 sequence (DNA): TGTGCCAGCAGTGATTCCAGGGGGCGGCAAGGTCGAGGCATTCAGTACTTC. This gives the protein CASSDSRGRQGRGIQYF.

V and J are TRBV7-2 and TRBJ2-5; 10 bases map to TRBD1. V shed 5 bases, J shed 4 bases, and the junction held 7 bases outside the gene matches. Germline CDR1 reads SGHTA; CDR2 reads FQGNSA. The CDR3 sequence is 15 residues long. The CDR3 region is CASSGTGERRETQYF. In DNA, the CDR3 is TGTGCCAGCAGCGGGACAGGGGAACGGCGAGAGACCCAGTACTTC.

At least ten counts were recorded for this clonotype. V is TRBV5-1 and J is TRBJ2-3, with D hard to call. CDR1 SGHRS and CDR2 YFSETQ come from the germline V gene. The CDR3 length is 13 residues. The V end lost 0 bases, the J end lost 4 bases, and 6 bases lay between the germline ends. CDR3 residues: CASSLAGADTQYF. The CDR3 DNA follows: TGCGCCAGCAGCTTGGCAGGAGCAGATACGCAGTATTTT.

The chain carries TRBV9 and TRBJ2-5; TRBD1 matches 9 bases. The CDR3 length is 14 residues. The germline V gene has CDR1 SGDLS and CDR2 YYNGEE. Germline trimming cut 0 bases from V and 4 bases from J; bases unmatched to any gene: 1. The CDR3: CASSVDRGRETQYF. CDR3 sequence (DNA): TGTGCCAGCAGCGTAGACAGGGGGCGAGAGACCCAGTACTTC.

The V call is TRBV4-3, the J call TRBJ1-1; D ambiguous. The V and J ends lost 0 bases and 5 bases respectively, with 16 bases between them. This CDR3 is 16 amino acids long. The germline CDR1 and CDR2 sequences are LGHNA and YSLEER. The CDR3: CASSQEARGGRTEAFF. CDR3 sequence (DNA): TGCGCCAGCAGCCAAGAGGCACGTGGCGGGAGAACTGAAGCTTTCTTT.

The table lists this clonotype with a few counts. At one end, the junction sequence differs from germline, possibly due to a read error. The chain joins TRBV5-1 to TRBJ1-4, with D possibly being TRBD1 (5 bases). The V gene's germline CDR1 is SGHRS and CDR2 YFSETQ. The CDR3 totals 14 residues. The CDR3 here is CASSLDTSNEKLFF. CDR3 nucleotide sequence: TGCGCCAGCAGTTTGGACACCTCTAATGAAAAACTGTTTTTT.

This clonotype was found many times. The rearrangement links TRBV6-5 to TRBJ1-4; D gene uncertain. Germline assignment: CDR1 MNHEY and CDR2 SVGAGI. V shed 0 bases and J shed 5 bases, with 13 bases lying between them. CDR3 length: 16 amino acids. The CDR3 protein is CASSYSIRSLNEKLFF. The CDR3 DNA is TGTGCCAGCAGTTACTCGATTCGCAGTTTGAATGAAAAACTGTTTTTT.

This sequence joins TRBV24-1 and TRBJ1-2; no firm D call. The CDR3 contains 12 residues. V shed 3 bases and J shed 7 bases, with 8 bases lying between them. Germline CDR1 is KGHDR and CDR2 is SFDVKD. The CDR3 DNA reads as TGTGCCACCAGTGATATGGGGATTGGCTACACCTTC. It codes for CATSDMGIGYTF.

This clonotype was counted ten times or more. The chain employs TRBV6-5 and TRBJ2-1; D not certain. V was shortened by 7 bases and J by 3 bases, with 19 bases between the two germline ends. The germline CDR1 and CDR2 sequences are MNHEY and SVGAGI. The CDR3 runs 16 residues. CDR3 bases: TGTGCCAGCACCAAGTCCCCCCGGGCCATCTACAATGAGCAGTTCTTC. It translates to CASTKSPRAIYNEQFF.

Written as DNA, the CDR3 is TGTGCCAGCAAAGGGCAGGGGAACACTGAAGCTTTCTTT. This gives the protein CASKGQGNTEAFF. The chain is built from TRBV2 and TRBJ1-1, with D possibly TRBD1 on 5 matching bases. Germline CDR1 SNHLY, CDR2 FYNNEI. Trimming stripped 7 bases from V and 1 base from J, with 10 bases between. CDR3 length: 13 residues.

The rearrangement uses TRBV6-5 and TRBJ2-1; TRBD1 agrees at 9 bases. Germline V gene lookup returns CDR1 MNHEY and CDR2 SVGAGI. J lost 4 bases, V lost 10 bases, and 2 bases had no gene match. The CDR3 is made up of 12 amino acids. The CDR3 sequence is CATGQGYNEQFF. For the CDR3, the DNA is TGTGCCACGGGACAGGGTTACAATGAGCAGTTCTTC.

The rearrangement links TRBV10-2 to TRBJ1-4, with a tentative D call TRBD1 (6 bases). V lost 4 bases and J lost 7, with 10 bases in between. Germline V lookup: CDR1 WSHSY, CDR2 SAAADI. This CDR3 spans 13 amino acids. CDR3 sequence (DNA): TGCGCCAGCAGTGTTACAGGGCGTGAAAAACTGTTTTTT. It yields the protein CASSVTGREKLFF.